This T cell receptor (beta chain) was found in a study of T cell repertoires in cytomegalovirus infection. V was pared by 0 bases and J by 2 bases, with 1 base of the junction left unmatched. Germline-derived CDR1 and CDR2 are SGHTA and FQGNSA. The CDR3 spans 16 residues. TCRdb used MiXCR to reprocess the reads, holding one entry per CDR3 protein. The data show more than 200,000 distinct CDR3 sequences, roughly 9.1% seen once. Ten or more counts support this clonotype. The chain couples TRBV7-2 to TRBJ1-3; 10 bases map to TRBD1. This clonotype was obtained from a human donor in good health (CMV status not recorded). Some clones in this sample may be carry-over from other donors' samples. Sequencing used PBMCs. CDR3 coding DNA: TGTGCCAGCAGCTTAGCCGGGACAGGGGCTGGAAACACCATATATTTT. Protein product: CASSLAGTGAGNTIYF.